One and the same sample provided the 23 T cell receptor beta chains below, sequenced in a study of T cell changes during pregnancy in multiple sclerosis. Produced via immunoSEQ multiplex PCR; TCRdb's table is partial and in-frame only. The table lists approximately 68,000 clones, approximately 91% of them singletons. Here the sequenced sample was peripheral blood, taken in the second trimester of pregnancy. Receptor source: a female donor with multiple sclerosis, enrolled in a pregnancy study.

The chain recombines TRBV4-2 with TRBJ1-1; D may be TRBD1 (6 bases). CDR1 is LGHNA, CDR2 YNFKEQ, per germline. CDR3 length: 14 residues. Between the trimmed V and J ends, which lost 2 bases and 1 base, there was a span of 8 bases. This CDR3 is CASSQKQGNTEAFF. CDR3 DNA sequence: TGTGCCAGCAGCCAAAAACAGGGGAACACTGAAGCTTTCTTT.

Written as DNA, the CDR3 is TGTGCCAGCAGCTTAAGGGAAGCGGGGATTCAGCCCCAGCATTTT. Encoded protein: CASSLREAGIQPQHF. The V call is TRBV7-8, the J call TRBJ1-5; D gene uncertain. Looked up from germline, CDR1 is SGHVS and CDR2 is FQNEAQ. The CDR3 loop spans 15 amino acids. V was cut by 2 bases and J by 6 bases, with 14 bases left in between.

DNA of the CDR3: TGTGCCAGTAGTGCCCGGGACAGGGGAGAGGATGGCTACACCTTC. This sequence encodes CASSARDRGEDGYTF. This chain joins TRBV19 and TRBJ1-2; TRBD1 aligns across 10 bases. The germline CDR1 and CDR2 sequences are LNHDA and SQIVND (reference sequence). V lost 5 bases to trimming and J lost 6 bases; unmatched junction nucleotides: 9. The CDR3 has 15 amino acids.

The J gene is TRBJ1-3, the V gene TRBV6-5, with 10 positions matching TRBD1. Germline CDR1 and CDR2: MNHEY and SVGAGI. CDR3 length equals 15 residues. With V trimmed by 5 bases and J by 1 base, 2 bases remained unmatched. The DNA of the CDR3 is TGTGCCAGCAGTCGACAGGGGGCTTCTGGAAACACCATATATTTT. This sequence encodes CASSRQGASGNTIYF.

CDR3 amino acids: CASSPSRAGGETQYF. CDR3 coding DNA: TGTGCCAGCAGCCCATCAAGGGCGGGGGGGGAGACCCAGTACTTC. The rearrangement joins TRBV6-5 to TRBJ2-5, with 9 positions matching TRBD2. Germline CDR1 reads MNHEY; CDR2 reads SVGAGI. The CDR3 consists of 15 residues. V lost 6 bases to trimming and J lost 5 bases; unmatched junction nucleotides: 10.

The chain joins TRBV9 to TRBJ2-2; 8 bases agree with TRBD1. Germline loops: CDR1 SGDLS, CDR2 YYNGEE. The CDR3 loop spans 16 amino acids. The V segment lost 4 bases and the J segment 0 bases; nucleotides outside the gene matches: 5. The chain's CDR3 is CASSPRTGPNTGELFF. CDR3 nucleotides: TGTGCCAGCAGCCCCCGGACAGGGCCGAACACCGGGGAGCTGTTTTTT.

This sequence joins TRBV7-2 and TRBJ1-2; TRBD1 matches 7 bases. J was trimmed by 5 bases and V by 1 base; bases with no gene match: 13. The CDR3 covers 17 residues. Germline loops: CDR1 SGHTA, CDR2 FQGNSA. As DNA, the CDR3 is TGTGCCAGCAGCTTAGTGGGTGGAACAGGGGAGCATTATGGCTACACCTTC. This encodes CASSLVGGTGEHYGYTF.

This chain uses TRBV27 with TRBJ2-7; 11 nucleotides agree with TRBD2. This CDR3 region has 16 residues. V shed 4 bases, J shed 2 bases, and the junction held 7 bases outside the gene matches. Germline CDR1 and CDR2: MNHEY and SMNVEV (reference sequence). The CDR3, as DNA: TGTGCCAGCAGTTCGCCTCTAGCGGGGGGCACCTACGAGCAGTACTTC. The encoded protein is CASSSPLAGGTYEQYF.

The table lists this clone with a count of one. This chain connects TRBV10-3 to TRBJ1-2, with 7 bases matching TRBD1. The CDR3 is 15 amino acids. V gave up 6 bases and J gave up 4 bases; unmatched junction bases: 11. CDR1 and CDR2 from the germline V gene are ENHRY and SYGVKD. The CDR3: CAIRSGTAMPYGYTF. The CDR3 region has the DNA TGTGCCATCAGATCCGGGACAGCGATGCCCTATGGCTACACCTTC.

This rearrangement joins TRBV19 to TRBJ2-1, with D possibly being TRBD1 (5 bases). The CDR3 spans 15 residues. Germline CDR1 LNHDA, CDR2 SQIVND (reference sequence). The ends were cut back, 5 bases at V and 5 bases at J, with 16 bases in the middle. CDR3 amino acids: CASSLVESGNNEQFF. CDR3 DNA: TGTGCCAGTAGTTTGGTTGAGTCAGGGAACAATGAGCAGTTCTTC. Using reference TRBV19 and TRBJ2-1 for the parts outside the CDR3, the full variable domain is DGGITQSPKYLFRKEGQNVTLSCEQNLNHDAMYWYRQDPGQGLRLIYYSQIVNDFQKGDIAEGYSVSREKKESFPLTVTSAQKNPTAFYLCASSLVESGNNEQFFGPGTRLTVL.

V and J are TRBV6-1 and TRBJ1-3; the D gene is possibly TRBD1 (6 bases). CDR1 and CDR2 (germline): MNHNS, SASEGT. Between the trimmed V and J ends, which lost 10 bases and 1 base, there was a span of 14 bases. The CDR3 totals 14 residues. The CDR3 DNA sequence: TGTGCCACCATTAAACAGGGTTCTGGAAACACCATATATTTT. Its translation: CATIKQGSGNTIYF.

V is TRBV7-3 and J is TRBJ2-5; D not certain. This CDR3 region has 12 residues. Trimming left V 4 bases short and J 2 bases short, with 5 bases between. Germline V gene lookup returns CDR1 SGHTA and CDR2 FQGTGA. The DNA of the CDR3 is TGTGCCAGCAGCTCCTCTCAAGAGACCCAGTACTTC. Protein: CASSSSQETQYF. Together with reference TRBV7-3 and TRBJ2-5, the CDR3 gives the full variable domain: GAGVSQTPSNKVTEKGKYVELRCDPISGHTALYWYRQSLGQGPEFLIYFQGTGAADDSGLPNDRFFAVRPEGSVSTLKIQRTERGDSAVYLCASSSSQETQYFGPGTRLLVL.

The chain links TRBV5-1 to TRBJ1-4; no reliable D call. Germline V gene data show CDR1 as SGHRS and CDR2 as YFSETQ. The CDR3 loop spans 15 amino acids. V was pared by 4 bases and J by 2 bases, with 12 bases between. This chain's CDR3 is CASSGGSSTNEKLFF. The CDR3 DNA reads as TGCGCCAGCAGCGGAGGGAGTTCCACTAATGAAAAACTGTTTTTT.

This clone was seen only once. The chain links TRBV5-1 to TRBJ2-1; D may be TRBD2 (6 bases). CDR3 length: 16 residues. Germline loops: CDR1 SGHRS, CDR2 YFSETQ. V lost 2 bases and J lost 3, with 15 bases in between. CDR3 nucleotide sequence: TGCGCCAGCAGCTTTCACGGGAGCCGAGACTACAATGAGCAGTTCTTC. Protein sequence: CASSFHGSRDYNEQFF.

The CDR3 DNA reads TGTGCCAGCAGCTTAGTAGGGAAGGGGAAGACCCAGTACTTC. Translated: CASSLVGKGKTQYF. V usage is TRBV13 and J usage is TRBJ2-5; perhaps TRBD1 as D (5 bases). Germline CDR1 and CDR2: PRHDT and FYEKMQ (reference sequence). Between the trimmed V and J ends, which lost 1 base and 6 bases, there was a span of 12 bases. The CDR3 sequence is 14 residues long.

As concerns this clone: Other DNA variants within this sample encode the same CDR3. The chain has TRBV30 and TRBJ1-3, with a possible D match to TRBD1 (5 bases). The germline V gene encodes CDR1 GTSNPN and CDR2 SVGIG (reference sequence). Trimming took 4 bases from V and 1 from J, leaving 5 bases between them. This CDR3 comprises 12 residues. The CDR3 nucleotides are TGTGCCTGGACAGGGTCTGGAAACACCATATATTTT. Amino acid sequence: CAWTGSGNTIYF.

The V call is TRBV7-9, the J call TRBJ1-1; 7 positions match TRBD1. Germline CDR1 is SEHNR and CDR2 is FQNEAQ (reference sequence). The CDR3 extends over 15 amino acids. V dropped 1 base and J dropped 3; count of bases not matched to a gene: 5. The CDR3 protein is CASSLGQGEDTEAFF. The CDR3 DNA is TGTGCCAGCAGCTTAGGACAGGGTGAGGACACTGAAGCTTTCTTT.

The chain combines TRBV9 with TRBJ1-3; D remains ambiguous. Trimming left V 0 bases short and J 0 bases short, with 10 bases between. Germline V lookup: CDR1 SGDLS, CDR2 YYNGEE. The length of the CDR3 is 16 residues. CDR3 DNA: TGTGCCAGCAGCGTAGCCTCCCAGAACTCTGGAAACACCATATATTTT. It yields the protein CASSVASQNSGNTIYF. Drawing the rest from reference TRBV9 and TRBJ1-3, the complete variable domain is DSGVTQTPKHLITATGQRVTLRCSPRSGDLSVYWYQQSLDQGLQFLIQYYNGEERAKGNILERFSAQQFPDLHSELNLSSLELGDSALYFCASSVASQNSGNTIYFGEGSWLTVV.

The V call is TRBV11-3, the J call TRBJ2-2; D may be TRBD2 (5 bases). The CDR3 has 15 amino acids. Trimming pared 1 base from V and 6 bases from J, leaving 12 bases between. Per the germline V gene, CDR1 is SGHNT and CDR2 is YENEEA. The CDR3 DNA follows: TGTGCCAGCAGCTTAGGTCCGGCTAGCCCCGGGGAGCTGTTTTTT. As protein: CASSLGPASPGELFF.

The CDR3 region has the DNA TGTGCCAGCAGCTTGGATGAGATTGCCGGGACCCAGTACTTC. Its translation is CASSLDEIAGTQYF. The rearrangement uses TRBV5-6 and TRBJ2-5, with no clear D. Germline V gene sequence: CDR1 SGHDT, CDR2 YYEEEE. The ends were cut back, 0 bases at V and 7 bases at J, with 13 bases in the middle. The length of the CDR3 is 14 residues.

The genes are TRBV6-5 and TRBJ1-2; D perhaps matches TRBD1 (5 bases). The CDR3 has 13 residues. The V end lost 9 bases, the J end lost 8 bases, and 19 bases lay between the germline ends. Germline lookup yields CDR1 MNHEY and CDR2 SVGAGI. This chain's CDR3 is CASEAGDRAGYTF. The CDR3 coding sequence is TGTGCCAGTGAGGCGGGGGATCGCGCGGGCTACACCTTC.

Here the CDR3 DNA reads TGTGCCAGCTCACCATTAGCGGGAGGGCGAGAGACCCAGTACTTC. Translated, it gives CASSPLAGGRETQYF. The chain carries TRBV18 and TRBJ2-5; 11 positions agree with TRBD2. The CDR3 has 15 residues. Germline CDR1 reads KGHSH; CDR2 reads LQKENI. The J segment lost 4 bases and the V segment lost 2 bases, leaving 3 bases of the junction unmatched.

J is TRBJ2-5 and V is TRBV4-2; TRBD2 matches 11 bases. V was clipped by 0 bases and J by 7 bases; unmatched bases: 7. The germline CDR1 and CDR2 sequences are LGHNA and YNFKEQ. The length of the CDR3 is 16 residues. This CDR3 is CASSQELAGGYGTQYF. The CDR3 DNA follows: TGTGCCAGCAGCCAAGAGCTAGCGGGGGGCTATGGGACCCAGTACTTC.